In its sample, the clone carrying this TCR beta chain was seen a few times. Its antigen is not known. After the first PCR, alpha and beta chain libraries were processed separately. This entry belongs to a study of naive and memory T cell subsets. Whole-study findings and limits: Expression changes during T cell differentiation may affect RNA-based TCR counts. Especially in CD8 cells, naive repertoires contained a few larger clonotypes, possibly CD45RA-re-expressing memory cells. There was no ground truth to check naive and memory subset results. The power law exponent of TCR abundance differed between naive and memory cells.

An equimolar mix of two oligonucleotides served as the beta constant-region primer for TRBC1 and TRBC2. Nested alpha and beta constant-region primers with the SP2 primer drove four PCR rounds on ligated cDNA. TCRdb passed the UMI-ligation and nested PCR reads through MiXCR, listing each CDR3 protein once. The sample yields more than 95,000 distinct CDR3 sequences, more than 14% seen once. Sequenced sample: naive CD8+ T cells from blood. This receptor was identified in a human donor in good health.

The CDR3 DNA sequence: TGTGCCAGCAGTTCGACCGCAACTAATGAAAAACTGTTTTTT. Protein sequence: CASSSTATNEKLFF. The chain couples TRBV27 to TRBJ1-4; no firm D call. CDR1 is MNHEY, CDR2 SMNVEV, per germline (reference sequence). The CDR3 spans 14 residues. Trimming cost V 4 bases and J 0 bases, with 6 bases left between them.